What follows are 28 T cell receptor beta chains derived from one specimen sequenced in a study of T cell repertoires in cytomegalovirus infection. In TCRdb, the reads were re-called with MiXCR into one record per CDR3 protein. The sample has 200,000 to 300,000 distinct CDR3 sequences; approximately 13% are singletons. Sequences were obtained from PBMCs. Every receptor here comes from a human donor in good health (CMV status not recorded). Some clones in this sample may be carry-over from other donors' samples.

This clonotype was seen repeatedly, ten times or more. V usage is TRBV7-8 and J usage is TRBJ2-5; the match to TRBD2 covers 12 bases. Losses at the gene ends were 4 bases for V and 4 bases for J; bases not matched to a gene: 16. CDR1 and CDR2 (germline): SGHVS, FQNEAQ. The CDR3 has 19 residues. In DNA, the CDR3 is TGTGCCAGCAGCTCCCTCCGTCGTGAACTAGCGGGAGGTGGAGAGACCCAGTACTTC. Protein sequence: CASSSLRRELAGGGETQYF.

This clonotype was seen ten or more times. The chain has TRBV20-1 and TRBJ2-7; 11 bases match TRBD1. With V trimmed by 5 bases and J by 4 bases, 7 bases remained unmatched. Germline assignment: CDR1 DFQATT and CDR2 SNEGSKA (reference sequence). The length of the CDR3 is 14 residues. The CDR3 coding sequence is TGCAGTGCTCGGGGGGACAGGGGGAAATACGAGCAGTACTTC. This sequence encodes CSARGDRGKYEQYF.

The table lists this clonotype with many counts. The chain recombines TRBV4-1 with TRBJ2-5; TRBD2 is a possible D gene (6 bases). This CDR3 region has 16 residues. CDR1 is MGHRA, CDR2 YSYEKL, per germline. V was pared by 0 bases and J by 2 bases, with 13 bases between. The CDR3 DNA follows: TGCGCCAGCAGCCAAGAAGGCCCCGGGACTCAAGAGACCCAGTACTTC. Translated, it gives CASSQEGPGTQETQYF.

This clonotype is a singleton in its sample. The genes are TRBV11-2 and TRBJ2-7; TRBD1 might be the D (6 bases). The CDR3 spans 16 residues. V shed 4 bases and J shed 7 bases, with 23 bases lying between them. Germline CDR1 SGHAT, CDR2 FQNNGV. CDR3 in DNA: TGTGCCAGCAGCTCGATCAGGGGCCCTCCGCCGGGGGAGCAGTACTTC. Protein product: CASSSIRGPPPGEQYF.

The CDR3: CASNLVGGAPLHF. The DNA of the CDR3 is TGTGCCAGCAACCTGGTGGGGGGTGCACCCCTCCACTTT. The V and J genes are TRBV14 and TRBJ1-6; tentative D call: TRBD1 (5 bases). The CDR3 spans 13 residues. The germline CDR1 and CDR2 sequences are SGHDN and FVKESK. The V and J ends lost 7 bases and 11 bases respectively, with 15 bases between them.

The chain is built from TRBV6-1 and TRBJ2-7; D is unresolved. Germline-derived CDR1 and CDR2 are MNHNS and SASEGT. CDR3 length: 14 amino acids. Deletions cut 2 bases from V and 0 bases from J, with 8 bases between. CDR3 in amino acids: CASSELPSSYEQYF. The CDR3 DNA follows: TGTGCCAGCAGTGAACTTCCGAGCTCCTACGAGCAGTACTTC.

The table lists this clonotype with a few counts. CDR3 residues: CASSLSRTEISTQHF. CDR3 sequence (DNA): TGTGCCAGCAGTCTGTCGAGGACGGAAATCTCAACCCAGCATTTT. The chain carries TRBV6-5 and TRBJ1-5; D call uncertain. CDR1 and CDR2 from the germline V gene are MNHEY and SVGAGI. The CDR3 has 15 amino acids. Trimming took off 5 bases at V and 11 bases at J, with 22 bases between the two ends.

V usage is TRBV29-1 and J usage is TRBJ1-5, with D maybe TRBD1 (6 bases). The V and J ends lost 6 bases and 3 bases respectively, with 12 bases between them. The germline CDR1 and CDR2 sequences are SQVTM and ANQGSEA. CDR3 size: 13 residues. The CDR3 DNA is TGCAGCGTCGGTACAGGGTTCAATCAGCCCCAGCATTTT. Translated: CSVGTGFNQPQHF.

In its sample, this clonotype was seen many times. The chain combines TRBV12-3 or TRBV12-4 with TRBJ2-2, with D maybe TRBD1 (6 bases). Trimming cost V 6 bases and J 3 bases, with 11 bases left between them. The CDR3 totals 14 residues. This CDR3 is CASRQGRDTGELFF. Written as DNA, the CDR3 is TGTGCCAGCAGACAGGGTCGCGACACCGGGGAGCTGTTTTTT.

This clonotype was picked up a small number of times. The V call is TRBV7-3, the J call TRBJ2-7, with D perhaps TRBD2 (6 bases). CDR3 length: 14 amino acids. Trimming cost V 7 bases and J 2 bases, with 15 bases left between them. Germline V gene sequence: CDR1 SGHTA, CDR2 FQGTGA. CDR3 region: CASTPGTLTYEQYF. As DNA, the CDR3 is TGTGCCAGCACCCCCGGGACTCTTACCTACGAGCAGTACTTC.

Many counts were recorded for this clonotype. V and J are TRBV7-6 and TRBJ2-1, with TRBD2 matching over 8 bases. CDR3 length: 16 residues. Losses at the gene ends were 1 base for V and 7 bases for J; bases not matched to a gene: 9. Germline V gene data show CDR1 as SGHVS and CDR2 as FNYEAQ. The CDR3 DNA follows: TGTGCCAGCAGCTTAGGGGCGGGGGGCGGTACGAATGAGCAGTTCTTC. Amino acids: CASSLGAGGGTNEQFF.

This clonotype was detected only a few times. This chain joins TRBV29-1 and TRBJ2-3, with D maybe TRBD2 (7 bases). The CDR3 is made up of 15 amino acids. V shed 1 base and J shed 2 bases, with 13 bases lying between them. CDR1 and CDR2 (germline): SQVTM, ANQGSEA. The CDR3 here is CSVEVGGGLTDTQYF. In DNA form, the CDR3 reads TGCAGCGTTGAAGTGGGGGGGGGCCTCACAGATACGCAGTATTTT.

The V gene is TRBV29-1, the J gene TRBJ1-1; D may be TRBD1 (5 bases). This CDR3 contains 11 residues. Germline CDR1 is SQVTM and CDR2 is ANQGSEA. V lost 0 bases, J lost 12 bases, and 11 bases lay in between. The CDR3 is CSVEDGGGSFF. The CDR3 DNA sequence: TGCAGCGTTGAAGATGGTGGGGGGTCTTTCTTT.

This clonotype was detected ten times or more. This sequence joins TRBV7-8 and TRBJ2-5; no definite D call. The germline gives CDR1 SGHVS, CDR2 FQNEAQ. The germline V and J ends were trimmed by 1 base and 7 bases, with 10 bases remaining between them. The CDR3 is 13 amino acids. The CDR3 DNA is TGTGCCAGCAGCTTAGAACTCCCAAGGACCCAGTACTTC. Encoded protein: CASSLELPRTQYF. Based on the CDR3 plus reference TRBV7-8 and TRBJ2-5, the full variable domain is GAGVSQSPRYKVAKRGQDVALRCDPISGHVSLFWYQQALGQGPEFLTYFQNEAQLDKSGLPSDRFFAERPEGSVSTLKIQRTQQEDSAVYLCASSLELPRTQYFGPGTRLLVL.

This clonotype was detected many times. This chain's CDR3 is CASSYGGTQPQHF. The CDR3 DNA follows: TGTGCCAGCAGTTACGGCGGGACCCAGCCCCAGCATTTT. The chain links TRBV6-2 or TRBV6-3 to TRBJ1-5, with D possibly being TRBD1 (5 bases). V was pared by 2 bases and J by 7 bases, with 9 bases between. The CDR3 covers 13 residues. Germline V gives CDR1 MNHEY, CDR2 SVGEGT.

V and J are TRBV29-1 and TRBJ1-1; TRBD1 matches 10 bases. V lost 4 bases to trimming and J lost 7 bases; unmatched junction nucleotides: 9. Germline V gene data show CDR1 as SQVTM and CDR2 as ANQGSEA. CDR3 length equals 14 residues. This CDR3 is CSVVPDRGFNEAFF. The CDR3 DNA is TGCAGCGTTGTCCCGGACAGGGGGTTTAATGAAGCTTTCTTT.

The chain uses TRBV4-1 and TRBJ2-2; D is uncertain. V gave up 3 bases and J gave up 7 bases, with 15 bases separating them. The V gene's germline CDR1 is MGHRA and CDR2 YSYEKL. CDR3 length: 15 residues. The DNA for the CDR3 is TGCGCCAGCAGCCAGCAAACACCACTCCTCGGGGAGCTGTTTTTT. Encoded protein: CASSQQTPLLGELFF.

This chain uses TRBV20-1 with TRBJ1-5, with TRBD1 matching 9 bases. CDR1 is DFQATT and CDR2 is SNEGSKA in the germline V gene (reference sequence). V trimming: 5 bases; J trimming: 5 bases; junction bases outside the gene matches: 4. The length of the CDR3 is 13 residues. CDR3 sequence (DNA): TGCAGTGCTCAGGACAGGGGCCATCAGCCCCAGCATTTT. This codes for CSAQDRGHQPQHF.

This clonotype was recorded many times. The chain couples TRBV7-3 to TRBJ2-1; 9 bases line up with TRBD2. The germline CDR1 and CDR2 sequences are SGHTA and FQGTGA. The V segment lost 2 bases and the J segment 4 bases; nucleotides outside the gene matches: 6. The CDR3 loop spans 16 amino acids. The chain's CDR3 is CASSLGPAGGYNEQFF. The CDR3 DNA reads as TGTGCCAGCAGCTTAGGACCAGCGGGAGGTTACAATGAGCAGTTCTTC.

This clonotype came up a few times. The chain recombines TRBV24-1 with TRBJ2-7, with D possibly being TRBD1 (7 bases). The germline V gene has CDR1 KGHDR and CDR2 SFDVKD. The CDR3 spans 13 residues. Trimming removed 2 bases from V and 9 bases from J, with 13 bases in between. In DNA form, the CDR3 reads TGTGCCACCAGTGATTCACGACAGGGAGGGCAGTACTTC. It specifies CATSDSRQGGQYF.

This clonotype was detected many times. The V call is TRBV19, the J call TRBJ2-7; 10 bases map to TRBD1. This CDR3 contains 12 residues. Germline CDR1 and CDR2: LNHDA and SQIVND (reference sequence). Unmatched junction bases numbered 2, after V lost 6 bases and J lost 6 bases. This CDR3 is CASRRQGAEQYF. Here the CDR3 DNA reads TGTGCCAGTAGACGACAGGGGGCCGAGCAGTACTTC.

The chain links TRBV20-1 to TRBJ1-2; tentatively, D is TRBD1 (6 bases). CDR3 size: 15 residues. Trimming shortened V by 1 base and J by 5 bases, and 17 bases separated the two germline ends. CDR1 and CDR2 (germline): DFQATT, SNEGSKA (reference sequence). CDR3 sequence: CSARVYRASSYGYTF. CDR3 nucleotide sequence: TGCAGTGCTAGAGTGTACAGGGCCTCATCGTATGGCTACACCTTC.

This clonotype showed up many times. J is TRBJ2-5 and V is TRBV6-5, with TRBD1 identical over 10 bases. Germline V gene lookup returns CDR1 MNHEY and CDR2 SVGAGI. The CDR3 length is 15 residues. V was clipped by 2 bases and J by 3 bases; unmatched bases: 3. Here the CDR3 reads CASSYAGTGEETQYF. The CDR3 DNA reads TGTGCCAGCAGTTACGCCGGGACAGGGGAAGAGACCCAGTACTTC.

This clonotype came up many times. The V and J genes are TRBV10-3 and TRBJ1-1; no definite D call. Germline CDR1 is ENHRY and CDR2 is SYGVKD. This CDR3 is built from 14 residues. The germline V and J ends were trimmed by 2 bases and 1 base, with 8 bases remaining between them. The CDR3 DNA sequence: TGTGCCATCAGTGAGGAGACACCGAACACTGAAGCTTTCTTT. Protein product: CAISEETPNTEAFF.

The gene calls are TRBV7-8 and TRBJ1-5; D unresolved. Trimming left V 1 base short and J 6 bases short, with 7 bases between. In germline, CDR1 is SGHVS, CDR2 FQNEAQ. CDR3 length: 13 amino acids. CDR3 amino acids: CASSLDWGQPQHF. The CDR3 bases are TGTGCCAGCAGCTTAGACTGGGGTCAGCCCCAGCATTTT.

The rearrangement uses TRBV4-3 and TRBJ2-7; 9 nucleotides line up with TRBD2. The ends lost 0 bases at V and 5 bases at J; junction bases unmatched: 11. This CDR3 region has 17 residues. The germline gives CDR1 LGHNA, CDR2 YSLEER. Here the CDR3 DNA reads TGCGCCAGCAGCCAAGACTTGAGATCAGCGGGAGGAGACGAGCAGTACTTC. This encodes CASSQDLRSAGGDEQYF.

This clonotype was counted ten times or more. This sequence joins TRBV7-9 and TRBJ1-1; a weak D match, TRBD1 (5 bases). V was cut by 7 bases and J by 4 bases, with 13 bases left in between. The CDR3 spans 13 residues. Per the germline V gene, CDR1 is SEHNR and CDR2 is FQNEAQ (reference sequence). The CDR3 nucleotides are TGTGCCAGCACGGGACCTACGATCACTGAAGCTTTCTTT. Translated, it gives CASTGPTITEAFF.

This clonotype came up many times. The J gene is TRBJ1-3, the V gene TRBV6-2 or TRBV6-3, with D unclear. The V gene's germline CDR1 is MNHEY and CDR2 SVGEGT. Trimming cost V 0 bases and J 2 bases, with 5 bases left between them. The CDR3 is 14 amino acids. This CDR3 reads CASSYSGPGNTIYF. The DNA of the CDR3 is TGTGCCAGCAGTTACTCCGGGCCTGGAAACACCATATATTTT.